This entry concerns a single T cell receptor beta chain. Antigen specificity is unknown. The sample comes from a study of cytomegalovirus exposure and HLA in healthy donors. Whole-study context: In an early release, HLA-typed donors contributed tens of millions of unique TCR sequences.

Overall study results and limits: In a later analysis, donors in an Asian-associated ancestry cluster reportedly had fewer N-insertions in productive TCRs than the cohort mean. In a later analysis, at a false discovery rate of 0.05, 16,951 TCR beta sequences matched HLA alleles. Cytomegalovirus-associated TCR beta chains were listed, numbering 164.

13 Jbeta primers and 60 Vbeta primers were used for the PCR. Profiled with immunoSEQ multiplex PCR; TCRdb holds only in-frame clones, not every one. The table shows approximately 100,000 clones, with roughly three quarters occurring only once. The CDR3 loop spans 15 amino acids. After removal of 3 bases from V and 1 base from J, the junction contained 3 bases not matched to a gene. Germline CDR1 is SNHLY and CDR2 is FYNNEI. The specimen sequenced was PBMCs. The chain combines TRBV2 with TRBJ2-3, with TRBD2 matching over 8 bases. The receptor comes from a man aged 40-49 years in good health and CMV-seropositive. In DNA form, the CDR3 reads TGTGCCAGCAGTGATCAAGCGGGAGGCACAGATACGCAGTATTTT. Its translation: CASSDQAGGTDTQYF.